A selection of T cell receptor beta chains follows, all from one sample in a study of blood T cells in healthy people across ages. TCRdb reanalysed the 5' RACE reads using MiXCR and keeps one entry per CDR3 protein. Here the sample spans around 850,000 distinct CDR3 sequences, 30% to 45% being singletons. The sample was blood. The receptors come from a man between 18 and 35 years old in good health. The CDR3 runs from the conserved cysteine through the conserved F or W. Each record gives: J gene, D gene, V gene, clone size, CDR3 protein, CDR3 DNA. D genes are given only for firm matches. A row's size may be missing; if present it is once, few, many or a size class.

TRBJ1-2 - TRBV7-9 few CASSLDGLPYGYTF TGTGCCAGCAGCTTAGATGGCCTCCCATATGGCTACACCTTC
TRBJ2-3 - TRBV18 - CASSPNSGTGTDTQYF TGTGCCAGCTCACCAAACTCCGGGACGGGCACAGATACGCAGTATTTT
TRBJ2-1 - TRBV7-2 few CASSDTGRGMGSYNEQFF TGTGCCAGCAGCGATACCGGAAGGGGAATGGGCTCCTACAATGAGCAGTTCTTC
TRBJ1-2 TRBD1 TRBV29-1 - CSVEAGTGKGYGYTF TGCAGCGTTGAAGCCGGGACAGGGAAAGGCTATGGCTACACCTTC
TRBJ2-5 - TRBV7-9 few CASSLGQDRGGETQYF TGTGCCAGCAGCTTAGGGCAAGACAGGGGAGGGGAGACCCAGTACTTC
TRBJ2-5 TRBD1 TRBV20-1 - CSARTGTGEETQYF TGCAGTGCTAGAACCGGGACAGGGGAAGAGACCCAGTACTTC
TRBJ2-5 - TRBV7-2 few CASSLGAGGAETQYF TGTGCCAGCAGCTTAGGGGCAGGGGGGGCGGAGACCCAGTACTTC
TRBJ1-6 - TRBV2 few CASSEGSRSHSPLHF TGTGCCAGCAGTGAAGGTAGCAGGTCCCATTCACCCCTCCACTTT
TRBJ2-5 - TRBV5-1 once CASSSRTGDDEQYF TGCGCCAGCAGCTCGAGGACTGGAGATGATGAGCAGTACTTC
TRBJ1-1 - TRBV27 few CASSSIGSLNTEAFF TGTGCCAGCAGTTCCATAGGATCGCTGAACACTGAAGCTTTCTTT
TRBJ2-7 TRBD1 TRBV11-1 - CASSPQRQGRIYNEQYF TGTGCCAGCAGCCCCCAAAGACAGGGTAGGATTTACAATGAGCAGTACTTC
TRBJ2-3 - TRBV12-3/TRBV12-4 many CASSLQLAGDTQYF TGTGCCAGCAGTTTACAACTAGCCGGAGATACGCAGTATTTT
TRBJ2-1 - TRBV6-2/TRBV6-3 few CASANLKNNEQFF TGTGCCAGCGCTAACTTGAAAAACAATGAGCAGTTCTTC
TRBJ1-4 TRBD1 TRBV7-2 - CASSADRGGLFF TGTGCCAGCAGCGCCGACAGGGGAGGACTGTTTTTT
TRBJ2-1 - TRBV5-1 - CAISLVDEQFF TGCGCCATCAGCTTAGTAGATGAGCAGTTCTTC
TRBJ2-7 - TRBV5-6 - CASSSERYNEQYF TGTGCCAGCAGCTCGGAGAGATACAATGAGCAGTACTTC
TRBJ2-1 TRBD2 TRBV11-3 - CASSLAGTSGNNEQFF TGTGCCAGCAGCTTAGCTGGGACTAGCGGAAACAATGAGCAGTTCTTC
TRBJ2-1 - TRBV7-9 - CAGSLDLVDRDEQFF TGTGCCGGCAGCTTAGACCTTGTAGACAGAGATGAGCAGTTCTTC
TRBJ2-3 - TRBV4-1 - CVSSHHSGAGTDTQYF TGCGTCAGCAGCCACCACTCAGGTGCGGGCACAGATACGCAGTATTTT
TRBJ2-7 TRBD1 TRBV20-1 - CSARDLGQGRNEQYF TGCAGTGCTAGAGACCTCGGACAGGGAAGGAACGAGCAGTACTTC